The source of this TCR beta chain is a study of blood T cell repertoires in COVID-19. Study details: T cells, B-cell-depleted T cells, or PBMCs supplied cDNA or gDNA.

Losses at the gene ends were 5 bases for V and 1 base for J; bases not matched to a gene: 5. The CDR3 totals 16 residues. From germline, CDR1 is SGHVS and CDR2 FNYEAQ. How the authors handled the data: Nucleated cell number was recorded as an estimate derived from reference gene primer amplification. Some clones are missing from TCRdb's copy, which holds only in-frame ones; the method was immunoSEQ multiplex PCR. V and J calls and clone size are given by that table; D and trimming were obtained from the DNA. Of fewer than 65,000 clones in the sample, about four fifths were seen once. This clonotype was obtained from a human donor in a cohort sampled during active COVID-19. The sample consisted of peripheral blood. J is TRBJ2-3 and V is TRBV7-6; 11 bases agree with TRBD2. CDR3 sequence (DNA): TGTGCCAGCAGCCCGGGACTAGCGGAGGGCACAGATACGCAGTATTTT. Protein product: CASSPGLAEGTDTQYF.